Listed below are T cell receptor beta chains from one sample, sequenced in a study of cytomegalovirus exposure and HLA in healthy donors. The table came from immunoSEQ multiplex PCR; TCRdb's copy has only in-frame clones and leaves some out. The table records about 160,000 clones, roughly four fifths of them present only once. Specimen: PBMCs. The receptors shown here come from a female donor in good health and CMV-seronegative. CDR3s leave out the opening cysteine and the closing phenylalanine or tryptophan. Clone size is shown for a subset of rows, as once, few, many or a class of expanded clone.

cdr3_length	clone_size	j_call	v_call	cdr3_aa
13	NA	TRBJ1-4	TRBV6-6	ASTKQDSRNEKLF
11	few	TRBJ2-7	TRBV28	ASRREVVSEQY
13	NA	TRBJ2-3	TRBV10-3	AISLAGGPTDTQY
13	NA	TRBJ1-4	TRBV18	ASSQGPVTNEKLF
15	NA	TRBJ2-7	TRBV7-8	ASSLSPSLTRSYEQY
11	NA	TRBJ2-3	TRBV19	ASSSTGADTQY
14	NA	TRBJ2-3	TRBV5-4	ASSPLAGESTDTQY
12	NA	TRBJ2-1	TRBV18	ASSPQSGVNEQF
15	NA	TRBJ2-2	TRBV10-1	ASSAPGSRSNTGELF
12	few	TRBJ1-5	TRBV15	ATSRGAANQPQH
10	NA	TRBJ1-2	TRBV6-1	ASREPSYGYT
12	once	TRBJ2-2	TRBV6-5	ASRGTAHTGELF
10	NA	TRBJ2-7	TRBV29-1	SATEDSYEQY
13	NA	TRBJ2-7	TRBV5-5	ASSYRDSQAYEQY
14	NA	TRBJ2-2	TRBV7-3	ASSKTGTSNTGELF
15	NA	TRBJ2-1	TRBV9	ASSEGILATSYNEQF
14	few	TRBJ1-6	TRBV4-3	ASSQEHTGWNSPLH
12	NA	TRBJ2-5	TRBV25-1	ASSEYSWGGTQY
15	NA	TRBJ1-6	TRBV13	ASSLVASGSYNSPLH
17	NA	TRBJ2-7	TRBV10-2	ASSEIEGILWSGTYEQY
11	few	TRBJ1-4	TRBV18	ASSPTAPDGLF
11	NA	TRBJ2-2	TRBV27	ASSFSSTGELF
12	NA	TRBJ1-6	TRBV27	ASSVWTVNSPLH
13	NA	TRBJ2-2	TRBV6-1	ASRTGDTNTGELF
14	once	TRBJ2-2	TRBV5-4	ASSYSGRAGTGELF
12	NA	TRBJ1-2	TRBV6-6	AARQSGADYGYT
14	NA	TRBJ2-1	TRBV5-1	ASSSSTSGNFNEQF
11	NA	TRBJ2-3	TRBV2	ASSSGGTDTQY
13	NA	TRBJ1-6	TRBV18	ASSPPGQINSPLH
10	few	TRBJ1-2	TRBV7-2	ASSSPGGGYT
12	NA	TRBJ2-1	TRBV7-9	ASSLGAPSGEQF
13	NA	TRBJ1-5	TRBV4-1	ASSRAPDSNQPQH
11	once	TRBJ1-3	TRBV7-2	ASSPSARNTIY
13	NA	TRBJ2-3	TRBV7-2	ASSFPEVSTDTQY
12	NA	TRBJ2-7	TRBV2	ASSGRGISYEQY
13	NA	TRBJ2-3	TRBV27	ASSILGQVADTQY
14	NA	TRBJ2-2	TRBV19	ASSVQDSLNTGELF
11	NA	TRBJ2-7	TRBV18	ASSRDRGEEQY
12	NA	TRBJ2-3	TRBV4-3	ASSLDRVGDTQY
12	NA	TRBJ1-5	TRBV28	ASSLPGMGQPQH
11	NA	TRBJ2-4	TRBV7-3	ASSLRAGDIQY
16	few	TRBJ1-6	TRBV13	ASSPGNNPLGGNSPLH
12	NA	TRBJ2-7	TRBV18	ASSRRVVPYEQY
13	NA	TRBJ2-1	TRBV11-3	ASSSTSGSYNEQF